The clone carrying this T cell receptor (beta chain) has just a few counts. Total RNA (approximately 500 ng) served as template for TCR beta cDNA synthesis primed by a constant-region primer. ARM-PCR was slightly modified, and three nested multiplex PCR rounds with it gave rise to the TCR beta libraries. Amplification in the first two PCR rounds was performed using TRBV1-TRBV30 forward primers and a C-beta reverse primer for around 10 cycles each. TCRdb reprocessed the multiplex PCR reads via MiXCR and lists one record per CDR3 protein. This sample yields 310,000 or so distinct CDR3 sequences, of which roughly 60% are seen a single time; 15% to 20% belongs to the top ten. The data originate from a study of tumor-infiltrating lymphocytes in primary liver carcinoma. About the study: Each participant had primary liver carcinoma, and surgical resection was the treatment.

Germline DNA was extracted too, while blood RNA derived from unsorted whole blood. Infection with HBV was chronic in patients; they were treatment-naive. The CDR3 sequence is 15 residues long. Germline V gives CDR1 MNHEY, CDR2 SVGEGT. V was trimmed by 2 bases and J by 4 bases, leaving 13 bases between them. This chain links TRBV6-2 or TRBV6-3 with TRBJ2-3; no clear D. The sequenced sample consisted of peripheral blood. This clonotype originated in a woman in her twenties or thirties with primary liver carcinoma and hepatitis B virus infection. CDR3 in amino acids: CASSYDGAFSDTQYF. DNA of the CDR3: TGTGCCAGCAGTTACGACGGCGCGTTTTCAGATACGCAGTATTTT.